This TCR beta chain was captured by sequencing in a study of cytomegalovirus exposure and HLA in healthy donors. The wider study: Counted in an early data release were 85 million or so unique TCRs from HLA-typed donors.

PCR used 60 Vbeta primers and 13 Jbeta primers. TCRdb keeps only in-frame clones here, not all; method: immunoSEQ multiplex PCR. This sample has tens of thousands of clones, with just under 80% found just once. Study-wide results and limits: The presence/absence work took it that sequencing depth was about the same across donors. A missense DCLRE1C variant was associated with V- and J-gene trimming of TCR beta chains in a later analysis, and an independent cohort replicated the association. The number of N-insertions in an Asian-associated ancestry cluster was reportedly below the approximately 700-donor mean in a later analysis.

V lost 5 bases to trimming and J lost 3 bases, with 10 bases between them. This CDR3 is built from 13 residues. The germline V gene encodes CDR1 SGHAT and CDR2 FQNNGV. With regard to this clone: The antigen is unknown.

The sample was PBMCs. The TCR sequence derives from a male donor in good health and CMV-seropositive. The chain recombines TRBV11-2 with TRBJ1-1; weak D call: TRBD1 (5 bases). Here the CDR3 reads CASSPWGYTEAFF. In nucleotides, the CDR3 is TGTGCCAGCAGCCCTTGGGGCTACACTGAAGCTTTCTTT. Full variable domain (missing parts from reference TRBV11-2 and TRBJ1-1): EAGVAQSPRYKIIEKRQSVAFWCNPISGHATLYWYQQILGQGPKLLIQFQNNGVVDDSQLPKDRFSAERLKGVDSTLKIQPAKLEDSAVYLCASSPWGYTEAFFGQGTRLTVV.